These 3 T cell receptor beta chains were all obtained from the same sample, sequenced in a study of CD8 T cells in ankylosing spondylitis. From the 5' RACE reads, TCRdb called clonotypes with MiXCR, one entry per CDR3 protein. The repertoire holds 150,000 to 250,000 distinct CDR3 sequences, 9.5% to 15% seen once, with 16% in the top ten. The sample comprised blood, either unsorted or a sorted T cell fraction (not recorded which). These receptors were collected from a male donor with ankylosing spondylitis or in good health (not recorded which).

The rearrangement joins TRBV12-3 or TRBV12-4 to TRBJ2-5; D might be TRBD2 (5 bases). The CDR3 runs to 15 residues. V gave up 3 bases and J gave up 5 bases, with 16 bases separating them. CDR3 sequence: CASSFVEAPRETQYF. The CDR3 DNA follows: TGTGCCAGCAGTTTTGTGGAGGCTCCGAGGGAGACCCAGTACTTC.

This clonotype was counted a few times. One end of the junction fails to match germline, which may point to a read error. V is TRBV9 and J is TRBJ2-1; TRBD2 matches at 9 bases. Germline V lookup: CDR1 SGDLS, CDR2 YYNGEE. This CDR3 spans 17 amino acids. The CDR3 DNA reads as TGTGCCAGCAGCGTTTCTAGCGGGAAGTACTCCAACAATGAGCAGTTCTTC. Amino acid sequence: CASSVSSGKYSNNEQFF. Variable domain in full (rest from reference TRBV9 and TRBJ2-1): DSGVTQTPKHLITATGQRVTLRCSPRSGDLSVYWYQQSLDQGLQFLIQYYNGEERAKGNILERFSAQQFPDLHSELNLSSLELGDSALYFCASSVSSGKYSNNEQFFGPGTRLTVL.

This clonotype was seen more than once but under ten times. This chain joins TRBV6-1 and TRBJ2-1, with 11 nucleotides matching TRBD2. Germline V gene lookup returns CDR1 MNHNS and CDR2 SASEGT. V dropped 7 bases and J dropped 0; count of bases not matched to a gene: 11. This CDR3 region has 18 residues. The CDR3 DNA is TGTGCCAGCACCCAAGGACTAGCGGGTCCTATCTCCTACAATGAGCAGTTCTTC. Its protein is CASTQGLAGPISYNEQFF.